The 28 T cell receptor beta chains reported below all come from one sample, sequenced in a study of shared clonotypes between healthy human individuals. Sequencing used immunoSEQ multiplex PCR; TCRdb keeps in-frame clones, though not all of them. The sample yields roughly 2 million clones, 95% seen once. Material: naive CD4+ T cells sorted from blood. As to subset: CD45RA+ positively selected. Every receptor here comes from a man younger than 30 in good health.

The CDR3 DNA is TGTGCCAGCAGCTCCGGACCGGCGGATTCACCCCTCCACTTT. Translating it yields CASSSGPADSPLHF. The chain carries TRBV9 and TRBJ1-6; D is ambiguous. The CDR3 totals 14 residues. Trimming shortened V by 4 bases and J by 8 bases, and 13 bases separated the two germline ends. The germline V gene has CDR1 SGDLS and CDR2 YYNGEE.

The rearrangement uses TRBV5-6 and TRBJ2-7, with a weak D call TRBD2 (7 bases). Trimming left V 4 bases short and J 3 bases short, with 20 bases between. The germline CDR1 and CDR2 sequences are SGHDT and YYEEEE. The CDR3 sequence is 16 residues long. The CDR3 spells CASSPLRGGPYYEQYF. The DNA for the CDR3 is TGTGCCAGCAGCCCCCTGAGGGGGGGACCTTACTACGAGCAGTACTTC.

This chain connects TRBV5-1 to TRBJ1-4; D might be TRBD1 (6 bases). CDR3 size: 16 residues. Trimming stripped 0 bases from V and 8 bases from J, with 17 bases between. Germline V gene data show CDR1 as SGHRS and CDR2 as YFSETQ. CDR3 coding DNA: TGCGCCAGCAGCTTGGGAGGCCGGGGGCAACACGAAAAACTGTTTTTT. Protein product: CASSLGGRGQHEKLFF. Variable domain in full (rest from reference TRBV5-1 and TRBJ1-4): KAGVTQTPRYLIKTRGQQVTLSCSPISGHRSVSWYQQTPGQGLQFLFEYFSETQRNKGNFPGRFSGRQFSNSRSEMNVSTLELGDSALYLCASSLGGRGQHEKLFFGSGTQLSVL.

Concerning this clone: Other nucleotide sequences from this sample produce the same CDR3. This chain connects TRBV7-2 to TRBJ2-2; 12 bases agree with TRBD2. With V trimmed by 5 bases and J by 4 bases, 2 bases remained unmatched. This CDR3 region has 15 residues. CDR1 SGHTA and CDR2 FQGNSA come from the germline V gene. The CDR3 protein is CASSRTSGVTGELFF. In DNA, the CDR3 is TGTGCCAGCAGCCGGACTAGCGGGGTCACCGGGGAGCTGTTTTTT.

Notes on this clone: The identical CDR3 is also encoded by other nucleotide sequences in the sample. The CDR3 coding sequence is TGTGCCTGGAGTCCGGGACCCACTAATGAAAAACTGTTTTTT. Residues: CAWSPGPTNEKLFF. The rearrangement uses TRBV30 and TRBJ1-4; a possible D gene is TRBD1 (5 bases). The CDR3 runs to 14 residues. V was shortened by 2 bases and J by 2 bases, with 9 bases between the two germline ends. The germline CDR1 and CDR2 sequences are GTSNPN and SVGIG (reference sequence).

V usage is TRBV7-8 and J usage is TRBJ2-1; D is possibly TRBD2 (6 bases). CDR1 is SGHVS, CDR2 FQNEAQ, per germline. The CDR3 has 13 residues. The ends were cut back, 1 base at V and 10 bases at J, with 11 bases in the middle. CDR3 loop: CASSLVRREEQFF. The CDR3 bases are TGTGCCAGCAGCTTAGTAAGGAGGGAAGAGCAGTTCTTC. Supplemented by reference TRBV7-8 and TRBJ2-1, the full variable domain reads GAGVSQSPRYKVAKRGQDVALRCDPISGHVSLFWYQQALGQGPEFLTYFQNEAQLDKSGLPSDRFFAERPEGSVSTLKIQRTQQEDSAVYLCASSLVRREEQFFGPGTRLTVL.

The genes are TRBV30 and TRBJ2-2, with D possibly called TRBD1 or TRBD2 (5 bases each). Trimming took off 7 bases at V and 2 bases at J, with 20 bases between the two ends. This CDR3 comprises 16 residues. Germline CDR1 is GTSNPN and CDR2 is SVGIG (reference sequence). CDR3 nucleotide sequence: TGTGCCTCCACGACAGACGCGGGCGGAAACACCGGGGAGCTGTTTTTT. Protein sequence: CASTTDAGGNTGELFF.

The genes are TRBV18 and TRBJ1-5; tentatively, D is TRBD1 (6 bases). Trimming took off 4 bases at V and 5 bases at J, with 12 bases between the two ends. Germline loops: CDR1 KGHSH, CDR2 LQKENI. This CDR3 spans 14 amino acids. The CDR3 region has the DNA TGTGCCAGCTCACACGGACAGAACTATCAGCCCCAGCATTTT. Translating it yields CASSHGQNYQPQHF.

The rearrangement uses TRBV5-1 and TRBJ2-4; D is perhaps TRBD2 (6 bases). CDR3 length: 15 amino acids. Germline V gives CDR1 SGHRS, CDR2 YFSETQ. Trimming took 4 bases from V and 6 from J, leaving 17 bases between them. CDR3 sequence (DNA): TGCGCCAGCAGCCTCCCAGGTGTGGGGGGAAACATTCAGTACTTC. It yields the protein CASSLPGVGGNIQYF.

The chain uses TRBV10-2 and TRBJ2-5; D may be TRBD2 (5 bases). CDR3 length: 14 residues. The germline gives CDR1 WSHSY, CDR2 SAAADI. V shed 7 bases and J shed 5 bases, with 17 bases lying between them. The CDR3 sequence: CASIPGVPGETQYF. The CDR3 nucleotides are TGCGCCAGCATCCCTGGCGTCCCGGGGGAGACCCAGTACTTC.

V gene TRBV11-1 combines with J gene TRBJ2-4; no firm D call. Deletions cut 5 bases from V and 0 bases from J, with 8 bases between. This CDR3 comprises 14 residues. Germline V gene sequence: CDR1 SGHAT, CDR2 FQDESV (reference sequence). CDR3 in amino acids: CASSRTLAKNIQYF. The CDR3 DNA reads as TGTGCCAGCAGCCGTACTTTAGCCAAAAACATTCAGTACTTC.

V is TRBV28 and J is TRBJ1-2, with 7 bases matching TRBD1. This CDR3 is built from 15 residues. Germline lookup yields CDR1 MDHEN and CDR2 SYDVKM. Germline trimming cut 6 bases from V and 8 bases from J; bases unmatched to any gene: 15. This chain's CDR3 is CASSSGTASLWGYTF. CDR3 DNA: TGTGCCAGCAGCTCCGGGACAGCCTCCCTCTGGGGCTACACCTTC.

This chain links TRBV4-3 with TRBJ2-7; D is unclear. The CDR3 spans 15 residues. Trimming stripped 1 base from V and 3 bases from J, with 13 bases between. Germline V lookup: CDR1 LGHNA, CDR2 YSLEER. The chain's CDR3 is CASSQGGAWVYEQYF. In DNA form, the CDR3 reads TGCGCCAGCAGCCAAGGTGGCGCCTGGGTCTACGAGCAGTACTTC.

This chain joins TRBV29-1 and TRBJ2-3; a weak D match, TRBD1 (6 bases). V gave up 7 bases and J gave up 2 bases, with 19 bases separating them. Germline-derived CDR1 and CDR2 are SQVTM and ANQGSEA. The CDR3 consists of 15 residues. The CDR3 reads CSAGRGQGLTDTQYF. The CDR3 nucleotides read TGCAGCGCCGGTCGGGGCCAGGGGCTCACAGATACGCAGTATTTT.

The J gene is TRBJ2-1, the V gene TRBV10-3; D remains ambiguous. CDR1 is ENHRY, CDR2 SYGVKD, per germline. V was pared by 2 bases and J by 14 bases, with 13 bases between. The CDR3 totals 12 residues. DNA for the CDR3: TGTGCCATCAGTGAGGACCTCCTCTCGGAGTTCTTC. It specifies CAISEDLLSEFF.

The J gene is TRBJ2-7, the V gene TRBV7-2, with D tentatively TRBD1 or TRBD2 (5 bases each). The germline V gene has CDR1 SGHTA and CDR2 FQGNSA. The CDR3 covers 15 residues. Trimming removed 0 bases at V and 5 bases at J, with 14 bases between. The CDR3 spells CASSLARLGDHEQYF. Written as DNA, the CDR3 is TGTGCCAGCAGCTTAGCCAGGCTAGGGGACCACGAGCAGTACTTC. Together with reference TRBV7-2 and TRBJ2-7, the CDR3 gives the full variable domain: GAGVSQSPSNKVTEKGKDVELRCDPISGHTALYWYRQSLGQGLEFLIYFQGNSAPDKSGLPSDRFSAERTGGSVSTLTIQRTQQEDSAVYLCASSLARLGDHEQYFGPGTRLTVT.

The gene calls are TRBV7-3 and TRBJ1-5; D not resolved. Germline V gene lookup returns CDR1 SGHTA and CDR2 FQGTGA. The CDR3 length is 13 residues. Trimming took off 2 bases at V and 7 bases at J, with 9 bases between the two ends. This CDR3 is CASSLYSGQPQHF. The CDR3 DNA sequence: TGTGCCAGCAGCTTATACAGTGGCCAGCCCCAGCATTTT.

This clone appeared a few times. J is TRBJ2-3 and V is TRBV25-1, with 8 bases that match TRBD1. Per the germline V gene, CDR1 is MGHDK and CDR2 is SYGVNS. The trim removed 3 bases at V and 1 base at J, leaving 9 bases unmatched. The CDR3 loop spans 17 amino acids. CDR3 sequence reads: CASSDRGRGSGTDTQYF. In DNA form, the CDR3 reads TGTGCCAGCAGTGACAGGGGGCGGGGTAGCGGCACAGATACGCAGTATTTT. Full variable domain (rest looked up from reference TRBV25-1 and TRBJ2-3): EADIYQTPRYLVIGTGKKITLECSQTMGHDKMYWYQQDPGMELHLIHYSYGVNSTEKGDLSSESTVSRIRTEHFPLTLESARPSHTSQYLCASSDRGRGSGTDTQYFGPGTRLTVL.

This clone was seen just once. The CDR3 sequence: CASSFAGVETQYF. DNA of the CDR3: TGTGCCAGCAGCTTCGCGGGAGTGGAGACCCAGTACTTC. The chain carries TRBV11-2 and TRBJ2-5; 7 nucleotides line up with TRBD2. The CDR3 covers 13 residues. V trimming: 3 bases; J trimming: 5 bases; junction bases outside the gene matches: 3. Looked up from germline, CDR1 is SGHAT and CDR2 is FQNNGV.

The chain recombines TRBV6-5 with TRBJ2-7; 11 bases line up with TRBD2. J gave up 7 bases and V 6 bases, and 8 bases lay outside the gene matches. Germline-derived CDR1 and CDR2 are MNHEY and SVGAGI. This CDR3 has 14 amino acids. As DNA, the CDR3 is TGTGCCAGCAGCCTTAGCGGGAGGGAGAGAGAGCAGTACTTC. It specifies CASSLSGREREQYF.

V is TRBV6-5 and J is TRBJ2-1, with 13 bases matching TRBD2. Germline lookup yields CDR1 MNHEY and CDR2 SVGAGI. The CDR3 is 16 amino acids. The V segment lost 1 base and the J segment 5 bases; nucleotides outside the gene matches: 2. The CDR3 protein is CASSYWGLAGNNEQFF. CDR3 DNA: TGTGCCAGCAGTTACTGGGGACTAGCGGGAAACAATGAGCAGTTCTTC.

The V and J genes are TRBV6-5 and TRBJ2-7; no reliable D call. Germline V gene sequence: CDR1 MNHEY, CDR2 SVGAGI. V was clipped by 3 bases and J by 1 base, with 10 bases between them. CDR3 size: 14 residues. CDR3 nucleotide sequence: TGTGCCAGCAGTTATGGGCCAACTTCCTACGAGCAGTACTTC. This sequence encodes CASSYGPTSYEQYF.

The chain is built from TRBV6-1 and TRBJ1-5, with TRBD1 identical over 9 bases. This CDR3 is 17 amino acids long. CDR1 and CDR2 (germline): MNHNS, SASEGT. V lost 3 bases to trimming and J lost 4 bases; unmatched junction nucleotides: 10. The CDR3 DNA reads TGTGCCAGCAGTGAGAAATTCGGACAGGGGTGGAATCAGCCCCAGCATTTT. This sequence encodes CASSEKFGQGWNQPQHF.

The chain has TRBV7-2 and TRBJ2-7; the match to TRBD1 covers 11 bases. With 5 bases clipped from V and 3 bases from J, the junction kept 6 bases outside the gene matches. CDR3 length: 15 amino acids. From germline, CDR1 is SGHTA and CDR2 FQGNSA. The CDR3 spells CASSVGTGGGYEQYF. The DNA for the CDR3 is TGTGCCAGCAGCGTTGGGACAGGGGGAGGCTACGAGCAGTACTTC. Looking up the rest from reference TRBV7-2 and TRBJ2-7 gives the full variable domain: GAGVSQSPSNKVTEKGKDVELRCDPISGHTALYWYRQSLGQGLEFLIYFQGNSAPDKSGLPSDRFSAERTGGSVSTLTIQRTQQEDSAVYLCASSVGTGGGYEQYFGPGTRLTVT.

DNA for the CDR3: TGTGCCAGCAGCCCCTCAGGGCGATGTGGCTACACCTTC. Translation gives CASSPSGRCGYTF. The rearrangement uses TRBV11-3 and TRBJ1-2; the D gene is possibly TRBD1 (5 bases). The CDR3 is 13 residues long. V gave up 5 bases and J gave up 7 bases, with 14 bases separating them. Looked up from germline, CDR1 is SGHNT and CDR2 is YENEEA. Supplemented by reference TRBV11-3 and TRBJ1-2, the full variable domain reads EAGVVQSPRYKIIEKKQPVAFWCNPISGHNTLYWYLQNLGQGPELLIRYENEEAVDDSQLPKDRFSAERLKGVDSTLKIQPAELGDSAVYLCASSPSGRCGYTFGSGTRLTVV.

A remark on this clone: Other DNA sequences in this sample translate to the same CDR3. The V call is TRBV28, the J call TRBJ2-7; D is ambiguous. This CDR3 is 11 amino acids long. From germline, CDR1 is MDHEN and CDR2 SYDVKM. V lost 2 bases, J lost 4 bases, and 3 bases lay in between. The CDR3 DNA follows: TGTGCCAGCAGTTTAGTTTACGAGCAGTACTTC. It yields the protein CASSLVYEQYF. The full variable domain, completed using reference TRBV28 and TRBJ2-7, is DVKVTQSSRYLVKRTGEKVFLECVQDMDHENMFWYRQDPGLGLRLIYFSYDVKMKEKGDIPEGYSVSREKKERFSLILESASTNQTSMYLCASSLVYEQYFGPGTRLTVT.

V is TRBV25-1 and J is TRBJ2-1; D remains unclear. V gave up 0 bases and J gave up 0 bases, with 9 bases separating them. Germline V gene data show CDR1 as MGHDK and CDR2 as SYGVNS. This CDR3 contains 16 residues. For the CDR3, the DNA is TGTGCCAGCAGTGAATATGGGTTTAGCTCCTACAATGAGCAGTTCTTC. Its protein is CASSEYGFSSYNEQFF.

This chain links TRBV6-5 with TRBJ1-2, with 7 nucleotides matching TRBD1. This CDR3 region has 15 residues. The germline V gene has CDR1 MNHEY and CDR2 SVGAGI. V was pared by 6 bases and J by 4 bases, with 11 bases of the junction left unmatched. The CDR3 DNA is TGTGCCAGCAGCCGTCTCCCTTCAGGGGGCTATGGCTACACCTTC. Protein sequence: CASSRLPSGGYGYTF.